Described below is a single T cell receptor (beta chain) sequence and its context. The antigen remains unidentified. The CDR3 contains 14 residues. Germline loops: CDR1 MNHEY, CDR2 SMNVEV (reference sequence). V was clipped by 3 bases and J by 7 bases; unmatched bases: 9. MiXCR was run by TCRdb on the 5' RACE reads, yielding one entry per CDR3 protein. The table lists 190,000 or so distinct CDR3 sequences, around 21% of them singletons. The data derive from a study of T-cell memory formation after mild COVID-19. About the research overall: TCR clusters showed largely donor specificity. Study outcomes and limitations: Contracting CD4+ clones were located mainly in CM and EM, and CD8+ clones in EMRA.

V and J are TRBV27 and TRBJ2-7; 7 positions agree with TRBD1. The clonotype originates from an adult woman who had mild COVID-19 (a few samples of this study predate the infection). Cell type and time point are not known. The specimen sequenced was PBMCs or a T cell subset sorted from them (not recorded which). CDR3 nucleotide sequence: TGTGCCAGCAGTTTCGGAGGCAGGGGGTTGGAGCAGTACTTC. This translates into CASSFGGRGLEQYF.